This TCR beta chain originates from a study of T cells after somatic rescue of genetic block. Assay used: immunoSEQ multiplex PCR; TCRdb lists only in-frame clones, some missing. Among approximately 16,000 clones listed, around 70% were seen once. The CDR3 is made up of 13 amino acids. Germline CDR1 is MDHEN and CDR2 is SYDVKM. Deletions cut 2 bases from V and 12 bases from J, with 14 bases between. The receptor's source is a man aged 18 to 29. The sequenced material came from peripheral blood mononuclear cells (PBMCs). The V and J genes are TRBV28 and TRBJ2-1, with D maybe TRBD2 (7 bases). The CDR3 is CASSLGGALGQFF. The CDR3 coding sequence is TGTGCCAGCAGTTTAGGGGGGGCGTTGGGGCAGTTCTTC.